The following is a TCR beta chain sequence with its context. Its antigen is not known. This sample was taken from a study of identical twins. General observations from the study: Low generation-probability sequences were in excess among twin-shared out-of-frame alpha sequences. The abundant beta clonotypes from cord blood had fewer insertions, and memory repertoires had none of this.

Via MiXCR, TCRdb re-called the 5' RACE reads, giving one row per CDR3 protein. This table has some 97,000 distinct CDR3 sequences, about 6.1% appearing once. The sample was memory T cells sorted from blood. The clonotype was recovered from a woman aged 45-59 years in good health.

The CDR3 nucleotides read TGTGCCAGCAGTGACCGCGTAAGCGGCTCTGGAAACACCATATATTTT. Translated, it gives CASSDRVSGSGNTIYF. This rearrangement joins TRBV25-1 to TRBJ1-3, with no clear D. This CDR3 region has 16 residues. Between the trimmed V and J ends, which lost 3 bases and 0 bases, there was a span of 12 bases. Per the germline V gene, CDR1 is MGHDK and CDR2 is SYGVNS.